Shown below are 24 T cell receptor beta chains from a single sample sequenced in a study of ipilimumab plus nivolumab after autologous stem cell transplantation. Sequenced by immunoSEQ multiplex PCR; TCRdb stores in-frame clones only, minus some. The repertoire consists of about 15,000 clones, with approximately 79% occurring once and the leading ten covering roughly 35%. The sample was PBMCs, taken in a trial of ipilimumab plus nivolumab as post-transplant consolidation. The source of these receptors is a male donor with diffuse large B-cell lymphoma.

Only a few counts were recorded for this clone. This chain joins TRBV12-2 and TRBJ2-7; the table calls TRBD2, which could not be checked here. TRBV12-2 is termed a pseudogene. The CDR3 length is 16 residues. CDR3 amino acids: CASRLAPSLEGYEQYF. CDR3 nucleotides: TGTGCAAGTCGCTTAGCCCCGTCTCTAGAGGGATACGAGCAGTACTTC.

The chain employs TRBV19 and TRBJ1-1; maybe TRBD1 (6 bases). Per germline, CDR1 LNHDA and CDR2 SQIVND (reference sequence). The CDR3 is made up of 14 amino acids. V was cut by 5 bases and J by 2 bases, with 12 bases left in between. In DNA, the CDR3 is TGTGCCAGTAGTTCTGCGGACAGAAACACTGAAGCTTTCTTT. This sequence encodes CASSSADRNTEAFF.

This rearrangement joins TRBV18 to TRBJ1-5; TRBD1 aligns across 7 bases. The CDR3 is 15 amino acids. Per germline, CDR1 KGHSH and CDR2 LQKENI. The J segment lost 9 bases and the V segment lost 4 bases, leaving 12 bases of the junction unmatched. CDR3 amino acids: CASSLGQAGSWPQHF. In DNA, the CDR3 is TGTGCCAGCTCACTAGGACAGGCCGGCAGCTGGCCCCAGCATTTT.

The chain joins TRBV5-1 to TRBJ2-7, with D maybe TRBD2 (5 bases). The CDR3 totals 15 residues. The V gene lost 5 bases and the J gene lost 0 bases, with 15 bases spanning the gap. CDR1 and CDR2 (germline): SGHRS, YFSETQ. The chain's CDR3 is CASSLTGSSSYEQYF. The CDR3 DNA sequence: TGCGCCAGCAGTCTAACGGGATCGAGCTCCTACGAGCAGTACTTC.

This clone is labeled large. The V call is TRBV7-9, the J call TRBJ2-7; possible D gene TRBD2, 5 bases. Germline CDR1 is SEHNR and CDR2 is FQNEAQ (reference sequence). The CDR3 spans 12 residues. Trimming took 5 bases from V and 5 from J, leaving 10 bases between them. CDR3 sequence: CASSPYGDEQYF. As DNA, the CDR3 is TGTGCCAGCAGCCCGTACGGGGACGAGCAGTACTTC.

A few counts support this clone. The genes are TRBV19 and TRBJ1-1; D is unclear. The CDR3 extends over 14 amino acids. Germline V CDR1 and CDR2: LNHDA, SQIVND (reference sequence). Trimming removed 5 bases from V and 1 base from J, with 11 bases in between. The CDR3 here is CASSYNLRNTEAFF. The CDR3 DNA follows: TGTGCCAGTAGTTACAACCTAAGGAACACTGAAGCTTTCTTT.

This chain uses TRBV2 with TRBJ1-5; 7 bases agree with TRBD1. Trimming took 6 bases from V and 5 from J; bases not matched to a gene: 4. The CDR3 spans 13 residues. Germline V gives CDR1 SNHLY, CDR2 FYNNEI. In DNA form, the CDR3 reads TGTGCCAGCAGGGGGACAGCCGATCAGCCCCAGCATTTT. It specifies CASRGTADQPQHF.

This clone is a singleton in its sample. The rearrangement uses TRBV30 and TRBJ2-7; D is possibly TRBD1 (5 bases). The V gene's germline CDR1 is GTSNPN and CDR2 SVGIG (reference sequence). The CDR3 is made up of 12 amino acids. Between the trimmed V and J ends, which lost 2 bases and 6 bases, there was a span of 11 bases. This CDR3 reads CAWSRGDGEQYF. DNA for the CDR3: TGTGCCTGGAGTAGGGGTGACGGCGAGCAGTACTTC.

This rearrangement joins TRBV28 to TRBJ2-7, with unresolved D. V shed 6 bases and J shed 0 bases, with 6 bases lying between them. CDR1 and CDR2 (germline): MDHEN, SYDVKM. This CDR3 is built from 12 residues. This CDR3 reads CASSLSSYEQYF. The CDR3 DNA reads as TGTGCCAGCAGCCTGAGCTCCTACGAGCAGTACTTC.

This clone is medium-sized (0.01 to 0.1%) within its sample. The chain recombines TRBV19 with TRBJ2-7, with D maybe TRBD1 (6 bases). This CDR3 is built from 16 residues. The germline V and J ends were trimmed by 6 bases and 4 bases, with 22 bases remaining between them. In germline, CDR1 is LNHDA, CDR2 SQIVND (reference sequence). The CDR3 reads CASSPLGGRDRYEQYF. The CDR3 coding sequence is TGTGCCAGTAGCCCTCTTGGGGGCAGGGATCGTTACGAGCAGTACTTC.

The chain employs TRBV7-2 and TRBJ2-1; D is undetermined. The V and J ends lost 6 bases and 2 bases respectively, with 14 bases between them. Germline CDR1 SGHTA, CDR2 FQGNSA. This CDR3 spans 15 amino acids. CDR3: CASSYTLVPYNEQFF. The CDR3, as DNA: TGTGCCAGCAGTTACACGTTAGTCCCCTACAATGAGCAGTTCTTC.

The chain uses TRBV19 and TRBJ2-1, with 8 bases that match TRBD1. The CDR3 is made up of 15 amino acids. Germline assignment: CDR1 LNHDA and CDR2 SQIVND (reference sequence). The trim removed 6 bases at V and 2 bases at J, leaving 6 bases unmatched. CDR3 region: CASRPDRAAYNEQFF. The CDR3, as DNA: TGTGCCAGTAGACCGGACAGGGCGGCCTACAATGAGCAGTTCTTC.

This chain connects TRBV13 to TRBJ2-1; possibly TRBD1 or TRBD2 for D (5 bases each). This CDR3 has 14 amino acids. Germline V CDR1 and CDR2: PRHDT, FYEKMQ (reference sequence). V was cut by 1 base and J by 5 bases, with 9 bases left in between. The CDR3: CASSLDLGDNEQFF. For the CDR3, the DNA is TGTGCCAGCAGCTTAGATCTGGGGGACAATGAGCAGTTCTTC.

The rearrangement links TRBV6-1 to TRBJ1-2; D call uncertain. The CDR3 has 13 residues. Trimming stripped 7 bases from V and 0 bases from J, with 9 bases between. Germline V gene lookup returns CDR1 MNHNS and CDR2 SASEGT. CDR3 protein: CASILTSNYGYTF. CDR3 nucleotides: TGTGCCAGCATTTTAACATCTAACTATGGCTACACCTTC.

The chain uses TRBV19 and TRBJ2-1, with 12 positions matching TRBD1. V trimming: 5 bases; J trimming: 10 bases; junction bases outside the gene matches: 12. This CDR3 is built from 16 residues. Germline loops: CDR1 LNHDA, CDR2 SQIVND (reference sequence). In DNA, the CDR3 is TGTGCCAGTAGTTCCCGGGACAGGGGGCGAATAGGGGAGCAGTTCTTC. As protein: CASSSRDRGRIGEQFF.

The chain employs TRBV4-1 and TRBJ1-3; possible D gene TRBD1, 6 bases. Trimming cost V 0 bases and J 4 bases, with 16 bases left between them. The CDR3 is 17 amino acids. Germline V gives CDR1 MGHRA, CDR2 YSYEKL. The DNA of the CDR3 is TGCGCCAGCAGCCAAGATCAAAACTTGGGGGCGGGAAACACCATATATTTT. It yields the protein CASSQDQNLGAGNTIYF.

V gene TRBV15 combines with J gene TRBJ1-6; the D is unclear. From germline, CDR1 is LNHNV and CDR2 YYDKDF (reference sequence). This CDR3 comprises 13 residues. Between the trimmed V and J ends, which lost 4 bases and 10 bases, there was a span of 11 bases. CDR3 nucleotides: TGTGCCACCAGCATTTCCGCTGGGTCACCCCTCCACTTT. Translated, it gives CATSISAGSPLHF.

This CDR3 is CASSLDLGEQYF. DNA of the CDR3: TGTGCCAGCAGCTTGGATTTGGGCGAGCAGTACTTC. The chain combines TRBV7-8 with TRBJ2-7, with D unclear. The germline V and J ends were trimmed by 3 bases and 6 bases, with 9 bases remaining between them. This CDR3 spans 12 amino acids. Germline-derived CDR1 and CDR2 are SGHVS and FQNEAQ.

This clone was counted once. The rearrangement joins TRBV29-1 to TRBJ2-2; 9 nucleotides match TRBD1. The V gene's germline CDR1 is SQVTM and CDR2 ANQGSEA. This CDR3 has 13 amino acids. The V and J ends lost 8 bases and 6 bases, in that order; junction bases with no gene match: 7. The CDR3 sequence is CSSRQGGSGELFF. In DNA, the CDR3 is TGCAGCTCTCGACAGGGGGGGTCCGGGGAGCTGTTTTTT.

By its share, this clone is medium-sized. The rearrangement uses TRBV27 and TRBJ2-7, with 8 nucleotides matching TRBD2. After removal of 5 bases from V and 0 bases from J, the junction contained 6 bases not matched to a gene. The CDR3 has 15 residues. Germline V lookup: CDR1 MNHEY, CDR2 SMNVEV (reference sequence). The CDR3 DNA reads TGTGCCAGCAGTCCTACTAGCGGTCTCTCCTACGAGCAGTACTTC. Protein product: CASSPTSGLSYEQYF.

The genes are TRBV11-3 and TRBJ2-5; D call uncertain. CDR1 SGHNT and CDR2 YENEEA come from the germline V gene. The CDR3 consists of 14 residues. V gave up 5 bases and J gave up 9 bases, with 19 bases separating them. CDR3 residues: CASSAQDTAQAQYF. CDR3 coding DNA: TGTGCCAGCAGCGCCCAAGACACCGCCCAGGCCCAGTACTTC.

CDR3 DNA: TGCGCCAGCAGCTTGGCCTTGACTAGCGGGGGGCCTCCAGATACGCAGTATTTT. Translated: CASSLALTSGGPPDTQYF. J is TRBJ2-3 and V is TRBV5-1; TRBD2 agrees at 13 bases. Germline V gives CDR1 SGHRS, CDR2 YFSETQ. With V trimmed by 0 bases and J by 4 bases, 8 bases remained unmatched. The CDR3 consists of 18 residues.

The chain employs TRBV27 and TRBJ1-2; TRBD1 aligns across 10 bases. This CDR3 region has 13 residues. V shed 3 bases and J 6 bases; nucleotides not matched to a gene: 1. Germline CDR1 and CDR2: MNHEY and SMNVEV (reference sequence). The CDR3 reads CASSFGQGDGYTF. CDR3 in DNA: TGTGCCAGCAGTTTCGGACAGGGGGATGGCTACACCTTC.

This chain uses TRBV19 with TRBJ2-3, with 7 bases fitting TRBD1. This CDR3 comprises 15 residues. The junction had 8 bases not matched to a gene; V was cut back by 6 bases and J by 2 bases. The germline V gene has CDR1 LNHDA and CDR2 SQIVND (reference sequence). The CDR3 region has the DNA TGTGCCAGTAGCGCCCGGGACAGATTCACAGATACGCAGTATTTT. Its protein is CASSARDRFTDTQYF.